The rows below give T cell receptor beta chains drawn from one sample of a study of blood T cell repertoires in COVID-19. Assay: immunoSEQ multiplex PCR; the TCRdb copy retains only in-frame clones and omits some. The data contain around 250,000 clones, around 86% of them singletons. Sequences were obtained from peripheral blood. These receptors came from a man aged 25-40 years who had recovered from COVID-19. CDR3s include the opening cysteine and the closing phenylalanine or tryptophan. Each record gives: V gene, J gene, CDR3 protein.

v_call: TRBV19
j_call: TRBJ2-4
cdr3_aa: CASTRNIQYF

v_call: TRBV19
j_call: TRBJ2-7
cdr3_aa: CASNPPEGECYEQYF

v_call: TRBV7-8
j_call: TRBJ2-3
cdr3_aa: CASSNNPGGTDTQYF

v_call: TRBV7-6
j_call: TRBJ2-7
cdr3_aa: CASSLWQGFSYEQYF

v_call: TRBV7-9
j_call: TRBJ1-1
cdr3_aa: CASSAWDSMNTEAFF

v_call: TRBV10-3
j_call: TRBJ1-5
cdr3_aa: CAISSMTGPGQPQHF

v_call: TRBV2
j_call: TRBJ1-5
cdr3_aa: CASSEVRGNQPQHF

v_call: TRBV19
j_call: TRBJ2-3
cdr3_aa: CASNTGSDTQYF

v_call: TRBV6-6
j_call: TRBJ2-3
cdr3_aa: CAILRGDTQYF

v_call: TRBV10-3
j_call: TRBJ2-3
cdr3_aa: CAISSSGGTDTQYF

v_call: TRBV5-4
j_call: TRBJ2-2
cdr3_aa: CASSLGQSPNTGELFF

v_call: TRBV7-2
j_call: TRBJ1-5
cdr3_aa: CASSLGRAGDQPQHF

v_call: TRBV4-1
j_call: TRBJ1-1
cdr3_aa: CASSQAGGYPEAFF

v_call: TRBV28
j_call: TRBJ1-2
cdr3_aa: CASTQGGYYGYTF

v_call: TRBV6-4
j_call: TRBJ1-5
cdr3_aa: CASSDRSLVSALRPPQHF

v_call: TRBV2
j_call: TRBJ2-1
cdr3_aa: CASSTAGYNEQFF

v_call: TRBV6-5
j_call: TRBJ1-1
cdr3_aa: CASSPGTANTEAFF

v_call: TRBV18
j_call: TRBJ1-5
cdr3_aa: CASGQGGNQPQHF

v_call: TRBV19
j_call: TRBJ1-1
cdr3_aa: CASSINGVNTEAFF

v_call: TRBV18
j_call: TRBJ1-5
cdr3_aa: CASSPEVWDQPQHF

v_call: TRBV19
j_call: TRBJ1-2
cdr3_aa: CASSMAGSDGYTF

v_call: TRBV6-1
j_call: TRBJ1-2
cdr3_aa: CASSEDGQGSYGYTF

v_call: TRBV4-1
j_call: TRBJ2-1
cdr3_aa: CASSHKPGQMNNEQFF

v_call: TRBV10-3
j_call: TRBJ2-2
cdr3_aa: CAISERRGTGELFF

v_call: TRBV7-9
j_call: TRBJ1-2
cdr3_aa: CASSLGNRVETYGYTF

v_call: TRBV3-1/TRBV3-2
j_call: TRBJ2-5
cdr3_aa: CASSPSPGVQETQYF

v_call: TRBV5-1
j_call: TRBJ2-7
cdr3_aa: CASSFRTGDLSYEQYF

v_call: TRBV18
j_call: TRBJ2-7
cdr3_aa: CASSPFPGQGGYEQYF

v_call: TRBV3-1/TRBV3-2
j_call: TRBJ1-1
cdr3_aa: CASRPRRGLMNTEAFF

v_call: TRBV5-1
j_call: TRBJ2-3
cdr3_aa: CASSLVVSRYTDTQYF

v_call: TRBV5-5
j_call: TRBJ1-6
cdr3_aa: CASSPYSLGSPLHF

v_call: TRBV5-1
j_call: TRBJ2-5
cdr3_aa: CASSLVGTSGIQETQYF

v_call: TRBV5-1
j_call: TRBJ1-1
cdr3_aa: CASSAGQANTEAFF

v_call: TRBV12-3/TRBV12-4
j_call: TRBJ1-4
cdr3_aa: CASSFLGEEKLFF